The 5 T cell receptor beta chains reported below all come from one sample, sequenced in a study of cytomegalovirus exposure and HLA in healthy donors. The PCR had 60 Vbeta and 13 Jbeta primers. Sequencing was performed with immunoSEQ multiplex PCR; in TCRdb, only in-frame clones are kept and a portion is missing. The sample yields some 98,000 clones, around three quarters seen once. The sequencing sample was made of PBMCs. All receptors derive from a man in his forties in good health and CMV-seronegative.

CDR3 coding DNA: TGTGCCACGAGTCGGACAGGGCAGAGAAACACCATATATTTT. It is translated as CATSRTGQRNTIYF. The V call is TRBV15, the J call TRBJ1-3; 8 positions agree with TRBD1. CDR3 length: 14 amino acids. The V gene's germline CDR1 is LNHNV and CDR2 YYDKDF (reference sequence). V trimming: 9 bases; J trimming: 5 bases; junction bases outside the gene matches: 9.

This clone has just a few counts. The chain uses TRBV4-3 and TRBJ1-2; 9 bases fit TRBD1. CDR3 length: 16 amino acids. Per germline, CDR1 LGHNA and CDR2 YSLEER. The V segment lost 4 bases and the J segment 7 bases; nucleotides outside the gene matches: 13. CDR3 DNA: TGCGCCAGCAGCCCGGCCGCCGGGACAGGGTACTTTGGCTACACCTTC. Translated, it gives CASSPAAGTGYFGYTF.

The rearrangement uses TRBV9 and TRBJ2-5; 7 positions match TRBD2. CDR3 length equals 15 residues. V shed 1 base and J 3 bases; nucleotides not matched to a gene: 6. The germline CDR1 and CDR2 sequences are SGDLS and YYNGEE. Here the CDR3 DNA reads TGTGCCAGCAGCGTATTAGGGGCGGGGGAAGAGACCCAGTACTTC. It translates to CASSVLGAGEETQYF. The full variable domain, rest sourced from reference TRBV9 and TRBJ2-5, is DSGVTQTPKHLITATGQRVTLRCSPRSGDLSVYWYQQSLDQGLQFLIQYYNGEERAKGNILERFSAQQFPDLHSELNLSSLELGDSALYFCASSVLGAGEETQYFGPGTRLLVL.

This clone was detected only once. V usage is TRBV27 and J usage is TRBJ1-2, with D perhaps TRBD1 (5 bases). The CDR3 totals 16 residues. The V gene lost 3 bases and the J gene lost 3 bases, with 17 bases spanning the gap. The germline V gene has CDR1 MNHEY and CDR2 SMNVEV (reference sequence). As DNA, the CDR3 is TGTGCCAGCAGTTTCCGAGGACTCGGGGGGGACTATGGCTACACCTTC. Its protein is CASSFRGLGGDYGYTF.

The rearrangement uses TRBV4-1 and TRBJ2-7; 7 nucleotides agree with TRBD1. CDR3 length: 15 residues. Trimming at V came to 5 bases and at J to 3 bases, leaving 10 bases not matched to a gene. Germline CDR1 MGHRA, CDR2 YSYEKL. CDR3 in amino acids: CASSSQTGSGYEQYF. CDR3 nucleotides: TGCGCCAGCAGCTCTCAGACAGGGTCCGGCTACGAGCAGTACTTC.